A single sample gave rise to the 20 T cell receptor beta chains below, sequenced in a study of OX40 agonist ivuxolimab in advanced cancers. Library method: the immunoSEQ multiplex PCR assay. This is the immuneACCESS table as TCRdb keeps it, with only in-frame sequences that have V and J called. A part of the clones is gone; compared with another copy, unresolved V genes explain less than half, and the rest is unexplained. The sample data list over 15,000 clones, and almost 85% of these were observed just once. The ten largest clonotypes hold about two thirds of the sample. This specimen consisted of CD4+ or CD8+ T cells sorted from blood, obtained in a trial of the OX40 agonist ivuxolimab. The receptors were gathered from an adult with an advanced solid tumor such as melanoma, head and neck, liver or kidney cancer.

The chain couples TRBV4-3 to TRBJ1-6; D gene uncertain. V lost 1 base and J lost 6, with 7 bases in between. CDR3 size: 14 residues. Germline assignment: CDR1 LGHNA and CDR2 YSLEER. As DNA, the CDR3 is TGCGCCAGCAGCCAAGTTCGGGGTAATTCACCCCTCCACTTT. It specifies CASSQVRGNSPLHF.

The chain couples TRBV29-1 to TRBJ2-2; no definite D call. Per germline, CDR1 SQVTM and CDR2 ANQGSEA. The length of the CDR3 is 15 residues. V was trimmed by 0 bases and J by 1 base, leaving 9 bases between them. Here the CDR3 reads CSVEDGFLNTGELFF. In DNA, the CDR3 is TGCAGCGTTGAAGATGGGTTTTTGAACACCGGGGAGCTGTTTTTT.

The chain employs TRBV27 and TRBJ2-7; possibly TRBD1 or TRBD2 for D (5 bases each). This CDR3 region has 14 residues. Trimming removed 3 bases at V and 7 bases at J, with 16 bases between. The V gene's germline CDR1 is MNHEY and CDR2 SMNVEV (reference sequence). The CDR3 DNA sequence: TGTGCCAGCAGTTTGGGAGCAGGGCTAAAGGAGCAGTACTTC. Its protein is CASSLGAGLKEQYF.

The genes are TRBV10-3 and TRBJ2-1; D possibly uses TRBD1 or TRBD2 (6 bases each). V gave up 3 bases and J gave up 11 bases, with 29 bases separating them. There are 18 residues in the CDR3. CDR1 is ENHRY and CDR2 is SYGVKD in the germline V gene. The DNA of the CDR3 is TGTGCCATCAGTGATAGGGGGGAAGGATCTTCTTCCTTTCACCAGCAGTTCTTC. As protein: CAISDRGEGSSSFHQQFF.

The J gene is TRBJ1-2, the V gene TRBV10-3; TRBD1 matches 10 bases. The CDR3 runs 14 residues. The germline CDR1 and CDR2 sequences are ENHRY and SYGVKD. Trimming took 6 bases from V and 6 from J; bases not matched to a gene: 7. CDR3 region: CAISDRGRGDGYTF. In DNA form, the CDR3 reads TGTGCCATCAGCGACAGGGGGCGCGGGGATGGCTACACCTTC.

This clone has more than one count but fewer than ten. The rearrangement joins TRBV7-8 to TRBJ1-5, with TRBD1 as a possible D gene (6 bases). The V end lost 5 bases, the J end lost 4 bases, and 12 bases lay between the germline ends. CDR1 is SGHVS, CDR2 FQNEAQ, per germline. The CDR3 has 14 amino acids. Written as DNA, the CDR3 is TGTGCCAGCAGCCCCCGGACAGTTAATCAGCCCCAGCATTTT. This encodes CASSPRTVNQPQHF.

V gene TRBV5-8 combines with J gene TRBJ2-7; possibly TRBD2 for D (5 bases). The CDR3 runs 14 residues. Trimming left V 2 bases short and J 3 bases short, with 12 bases between. CDR1 and CDR2 from the germline V gene are SGHTS and YDEGEE. The CDR3, as DNA: TGTGCCAGCAGCTTAGACGGAGGCAACTACGAGCAGTACTTC. Protein product: CASSLDGGNYEQYF.

V usage is TRBV27 and J usage is TRBJ2-1; D might be TRBD2 (5 bases). Germline V gene sequence: CDR1 MNHEY, CDR2 SMNVEV (reference sequence). This CDR3 is built from 14 residues. Trimming removed 6 bases at V and 4 bases at J, with 13 bases between. The CDR3 DNA sequence: TGTGCCAGCAGCTCCGCCGGGGAGTACAATGAGCAGTTCTTC. This sequence encodes CASSSAGEYNEQFF.

This clone ranks as medium-sized. The rearrangement links TRBV6-5 to TRBJ1-1, with a possible D match to TRBD1 (5 bases). There are 13 residues in the CDR3. Trimming pared 10 bases from V and 9 bases from J, leaving 21 bases between. Germline loops: CDR1 MNHEY, CDR2 SVGAGI. The DNA of the CDR3 is TGTGCCACCCAGTTAAGGGGAGGCAGGAAAGCTTTCTTT. This translates into CATQLRGGRKAFF.

This chain connects TRBV10-1 to TRBJ2-1; 14 bases fit TRBD2. The CDR3 length is 16 residues. Germline assignment: CDR1 WNHNN and CDR2 SYGVQD (reference sequence). V gave up 6 bases and J gave up 5 bases; unmatched junction bases: 6. The CDR3 region is CASSQTSGGVDNEQFF. The CDR3 region has the DNA TGCGCCAGCAGCCAGACTAGCGGGGGGGTTGACAATGAGCAGTTCTTC.

The chain recombines TRBV28 with TRBJ1-5; D might be TRBD1 (5 bases). The CDR3 totals 15 residues. Germline loops: CDR1 MDHEN, CDR2 SYDVKM. Between the trimmed V and J ends, which lost 2 bases and 2 bases, there was a span of 10 bases. In nucleotides, the CDR3 is TGTGCCAGCAGTTTACGGGGCCGGGGCAATCAGCCCCAGCATTTT. It yields the protein CASSLRGRGNQPQHF.

This sequence joins TRBV28 and TRBJ1-4; 10 bases map to TRBD1. This CDR3 contains 14 residues. Germline CDR1 MDHEN, CDR2 SYDVKM. The J segment lost 6 bases and the V segment lost 2 bases, leaving 0 bases of the junction unmatched. The chain's CDR3 is CASSLGTGDEKLFF. The CDR3 region has the DNA TGTGCCAGCAGTTTAGGGACAGGGGATGAAAAACTGTTTTTT.

Comment on this clone: Mismatch with germline at one junction end may stem from a read error. DNA of the CDR3: TGCGCCAGCAGTCAAGCGTCCCAACCCTCCTACAATGAGCAGTTCTTC. Translation: CASSQASQPSYNEQFF. This sequence joins TRBV4-1 and TRBJ2-1; no firm D call. Germline V CDR1 and CDR2: MGHRA, YSYEKL. CDR3 length: 16 amino acids.

This chain links TRBV27 with TRBJ2-2; 9 bases are a match to TRBD2. This CDR3 has 11 residues. Germline V gene sequence: CDR1 MNHEY, CDR2 SMNVEV (reference sequence). The V segment lost 11 bases and the J segment 6 bases; nucleotides outside the gene matches: 1. The CDR3 DNA is TGTGCCTGCGGGGGGGCCGGGGAGCTGTTTTTT. Residues: CACGGAGELFF.

The CDR3: CASSEGLAITYEQYF. The CDR3 DNA reads TGTGCCAGCAGTGAAGGACTAGCGATTACCTACGAGCAGTACTTC. The chain joins TRBV6-1 to TRBJ2-7; 8 nucleotides match TRBD2. This CDR3 region has 15 residues. Germline V CDR1 and CDR2: MNHNS, SASEGT. J lost 2 bases, V lost 1 base, and 4 bases had no gene match.

The chain has TRBV4-1 and TRBJ2-3; D is unclear. Germline lookup yields CDR1 MGHRA and CDR2 YSYEKL. The CDR3 length is 15 residues. V lost 0 bases and J 0 bases, leaving 7 bases between the germline ends. Here the CDR3 reads CASSQEGSSTDTQYF. CDR3 bases: TGCGCCAGCAGCCAAGAGGGCTCTAGCACAGATACGCAGTATTTT.

The gene calls are TRBV4-3 and TRBJ2-2, with 7 bases identical to TRBD2. The CDR3 length is 18 residues. J lost 1 base, V lost 0 bases, and 8 bases had no gene match. Germline V gives CDR1 LGHNA, CDR2 YSLEER. The CDR3, as DNA: TGCGCCAGCAGCCAAGATAGGTACAGCGGGAAGAACACCGGGGAGCTGTTTTTT. It yields the protein CASSQDRYSGKNTGELFF.

The table lists this clone with many counts. V and J are TRBV7-6 and TRBJ2-1; 9 bases are a match to TRBD1. Per the germline V gene, CDR1 is SGHVS and CDR2 is FNYEAQ. This CDR3 comprises 14 residues. Trimming cost V 4 bases and J 8 bases; bases outside gene matches: 6. This CDR3 reads CASSSRTGADEQFF. The CDR3 bases are TGTGCCAGCAGCTCCCGGACAGGGGCGGATGAGCAGTTCTTC.

This rearrangement joins TRBV11-2 to TRBJ2-4; possible D gene TRBD2, 6 bases. Germline assignment: CDR1 SGHAT and CDR2 FQNNGV. CDR3 length: 15 residues. Trimming took off 4 bases at V and 6 bases at J, with 16 bases between the two ends. The CDR3 DNA reads as TGTGCCAGCAGCTCGATAGAAGGAGGGGTAAACATTCAGTACTTC. It encodes CASSSIEGGVNIQYF.

The V and J genes are TRBV4-1 and TRBJ1-6, with TRBD1 matching 9 bases. The V gene's germline CDR1 is MGHRA and CDR2 YSYEKL. V shed 3 bases and J 7 bases; nucleotides not matched to a gene: 13. The CDR3 totals 18 residues. The CDR3 region is CASSHPPPRDRDNSPLHF. DNA for the CDR3: TGCGCCAGCAGCCACCCACCCCCCCGGGACAGGGACAATTCACCCCTCCACTTT.